This T cell receptor (beta chain) was captured by sequencing in a study of blood T cell repertoires in COVID-19. Across the whole study: Acute-phase and convalescent COVID-19 samples originated in the United States, Italy and Spain.

Methods used by the authors: Estimation of nucleated cell counts was performed using reference gene primer amplification. Assay: immunoSEQ multiplex PCR; the TCRdb copy retains only in-frame clones and omits some. From that table come the V and J calls and clone size; the DNA was used to work out D and trimming. The sample has roughly 69,000 clones, roughly 80% seen once. Germline V gene sequence: CDR1 SGHDT, CDR2 YYEEEE. Trimming took 4 bases from V and 2 from J, leaving 9 bases between them. CDR3 length: 14 residues. Each participant's cohort was designated according to participant-reported clinical history.

This sequence joins TRBV5-6 and TRBJ1-4; D uncertain. The sequence was collected from a woman aged 40 to 50 with acute COVID-19. The specimen was PBMCs or T cells enriched from blood (not recorded which). CDR3 sequence (DNA): TGTGCCAGCAGCCTAGTTGGGACTAATGAAAAACTGTTTTTT. Amino acids: CASSLVGTNEKLFF.